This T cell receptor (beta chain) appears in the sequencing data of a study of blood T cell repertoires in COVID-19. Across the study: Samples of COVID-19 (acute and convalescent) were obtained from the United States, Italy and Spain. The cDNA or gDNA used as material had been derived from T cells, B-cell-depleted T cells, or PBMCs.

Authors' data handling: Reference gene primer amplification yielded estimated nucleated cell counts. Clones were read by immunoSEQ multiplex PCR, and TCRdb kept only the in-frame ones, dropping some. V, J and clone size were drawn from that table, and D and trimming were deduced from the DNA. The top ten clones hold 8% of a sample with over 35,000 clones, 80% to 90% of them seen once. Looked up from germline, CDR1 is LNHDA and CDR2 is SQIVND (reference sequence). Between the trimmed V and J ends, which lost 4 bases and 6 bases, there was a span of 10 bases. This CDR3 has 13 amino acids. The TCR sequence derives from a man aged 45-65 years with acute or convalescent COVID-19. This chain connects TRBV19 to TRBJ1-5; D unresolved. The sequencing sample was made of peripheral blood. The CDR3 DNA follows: TGTGCCAGTAGTACTGATCGGGGTCAGCCCCAGCATTTT. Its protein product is CASSTDRGQPQHF.